The 17 T cell receptor beta chains given below trace back to one sample, sequenced in a study of cytotoxic CD8 clonotypes in ibrutinib-treated CLL. This table comes from immunoSEQ multiplex PCR, and its TCRdb copy is limited to in-frame clones, with some not included. The sample includes about 140,000 clones, 80% of them seen just once. The sequencing here drew on PBMCs, taken after 36 months of ibrutinib treatment. The receptors originated from a human donor with chronic lymphocytic leukemia.

The chain is built from TRBV18 and TRBJ1-4; the D is unclear. Germline V gives CDR1 KGHSH, CDR2 LQKENI. CDR3 length: 16 residues. V lost 3 bases to trimming and J lost 0 bases, with 11 bases between them. The CDR3 DNA reads TGTGCCAGCTCACCGCAAGAACCTGCAACTAATGAAAAACTGTTTTTT. It translates to CASSPQEPATNEKLFF.

This rearrangement joins TRBV7-2 to TRBJ2-1; 7 positions agree with TRBD2. The CDR3 is 15 residues long. With 5 bases clipped from V and 7 bases from J, the junction kept 11 bases outside the gene matches. In germline, CDR1 is SGHTA, CDR2 FQGNSA. CDR3 sequence: CASSPQAGKLNEQFF. CDR3 bases: TGTGCCAGCAGCCCCCAAGCGGGAAAGTTAAATGAGCAGTTCTTC.

This clone showed up just once. The chain uses TRBV5-1 and TRBJ2-4; TRBD1 aligns across 10 bases. With V trimmed by 2 bases and J by 4 bases, 6 bases remained unmatched. CDR1 and CDR2 (germline): SGHRS, YFSETQ. This CDR3 is built from 16 residues. The CDR3 region is CASSLPGQGVKNIQYF. In DNA, the CDR3 is TGCGCCAGCAGCTTACCCGGACAGGGGGTAAAAAACATTCAGTACTTC.

The rearrangement joins TRBV7-9 to TRBJ2-3, with D maybe TRBD2 (6 bases). CDR3 length: 11 residues. V was clipped by 6 bases and J by 9 bases, with 10 bases between them. The V gene's germline CDR1 is SEHNR and CDR2 FQNEAQ (reference sequence). The DNA of the CDR3 is TGTGCCAGCAGTCAGGGAGGAACGCAGTATTTT. This sequence encodes CASSQGGTQYF.

The chain combines TRBV5-1 with TRBJ2-7; no firm D call. Germline V gene sequence: CDR1 SGHRS, CDR2 YFSETQ. Between the trimmed V and J ends, which lost 2 bases and 1 base, there was a span of 10 bases. CDR3 size: 14 residues. The chain's CDR3 is CASSLGGGSYEQYF. The CDR3 DNA reads as TGCGCCAGCAGCTTAGGCGGTGGGTCCTACGAGCAGTACTTC.

J is TRBJ2-1 and V is TRBV9; 8 bases map to TRBD2. CDR3 length: 15 residues. Germline V CDR1 and CDR2: SGDLS, YYNGEE. V was clipped by 5 bases and J by 0 bases; unmatched bases: 4. The CDR3 region has the DNA TGTGCCAGCAGGTCGAGCGGGAGCTCCTACAATGAGCAGTTCTTC. Translated, it gives CASRSSGSSYNEQFF.

The J gene is TRBJ2-6, the V gene TRBV28, with D unclear. CDR3 length equals 18 residues. Trimming removed 3 bases from V and 2 bases from J, with 17 bases in between. The V gene's germline CDR1 is MDHEN and CDR2 SYDVKM. For the CDR3, the DNA is TGTGCCAGCAGTTTTGGGCGCAGCCCCTGGCCTGGGGCCAACGTCCTGACTTTC. Translated, it gives CASSFGRSPWPGANVLTF.

The rearrangement joins TRBV19 to TRBJ1-2, with 7 bases aligning to TRBD1. The CDR3 totals 16 residues. V lost 2 bases, J lost 2 bases, and 8 bases stayed unmatched. Germline assignment: CDR1 LNHDA and CDR2 SQIVND (reference sequence). CDR3 in amino acids: CASSIPPGQRNYGYTF. In DNA form, the CDR3 reads TGTGCCAGTAGTATACCTCCGGGACAGCGAAACTATGGCTACACCTTC.

The chain joins TRBV11-1 to TRBJ1-1; 8 bases line up with TRBD1. The CDR3 loop spans 15 amino acids. Germline trimming cut 5 bases from V and 1 base from J; bases unmatched to any gene: 6. Germline lookup yields CDR1 SGHAT and CDR2 FQDESV (reference sequence). CDR3 amino acids: CASSLRQGSNTEAFF. The CDR3 DNA reads as TGTGCCAGCAGCCTCAGACAGGGGTCGAACACTGAAGCTTTCTTT. The full variable domain, in which reference TRBV11-1 and TRBJ1-1 provide the parts outside the CDR3, is EAEVAQSPRYKITEKSQAVAFWCDPISGHATLYWYRQILGQGPELLVQFQDESVVDDSQLPKDRFSAERLKGVDSTLKIQPAELGDSAMYLCASSLRQGSNTEAFFGQGTRLTVV.

The genes are TRBV18 and TRBJ2-2; D is possibly TRBD1 or TRBD2 (5 bases each). The germline gives CDR1 KGHSH, CDR2 LQKENI. The V end lost 3 bases, the J end lost 0 bases, and 14 bases lay between the germline ends. There are 17 residues in the CDR3. The CDR3 region is CASSPPGRGSNTGELFF. DNA of the CDR3: TGTGCCAGCTCACCGCCGGGACGGGGATCGAACACCGGGGAGCTGTTTTTT.

This clone turned up a few times. The rearrangement links TRBV30 to TRBJ1-6; D not certain. This CDR3 is 13 amino acids long. Deletions cut 4 bases from V and 6 bases from J, with 10 bases between. Germline lookup yields CDR1 GTSNPN and CDR2 SVGIG (reference sequence). This CDR3 reads CAWTPVGNSPLHF. The CDR3 nucleotides read TGTGCCTGGACCCCGGTCGGTAATTCACCCCTCCACTTT.

This sequence joins TRBV7-9 and TRBJ2-2, with D perhaps matching TRBD1 (6 bases). CDR3 length: 13 amino acids. CDR1 and CDR2 from the germline V gene are SEHNR and FQNEAQ (reference sequence). Trimming pared 5 bases from V and 6 bases from J, leaving 10 bases between. CDR3 sequence: CASSHQGPGELFF. In DNA, the CDR3 is TGTGCCAGCAGCCACCAGGGGCCCGGGGAGCTGTTTTTT.

This sequence joins TRBV19 and TRBJ1-4; a weak D match, TRBD1 (6 bases). Germline CDR1 LNHDA, CDR2 SQIVND (reference sequence). V lost 6 bases and J lost 3, with 14 bases in between. CDR3 size: 15 residues. The CDR3 protein is CASRRDRPSNEKLFF. The CDR3 DNA is TGTGCCAGTAGAAGAGACAGGCCATCTAATGAAAAACTGTTTTTT.

This clone was found a few times. This sample also contains other DNA sequences that code for the same CDR3. This rearrangement joins TRBV4-1 to TRBJ2-7; 9 nucleotides align to TRBD1. The CDR3 runs to 15 residues. V trimming: 4 bases; J trimming: 3 bases; junction bases outside the gene matches: 7. Germline CDR1 is MGHRA and CDR2 is YSYEKL. The CDR3 region is CASSPDRGRLYEQYF. CDR3 nucleotides: TGCGCCAGCAGCCCGGACAGGGGAAGACTCTACGAGCAGTACTTC.

The chain links TRBV5-1 to TRBJ2-1; 7 positions agree with TRBD2. The CDR3 covers 16 residues. Looked up from germline, CDR1 is SGHRS and CDR2 is YFSETQ. The ends lost 1 base at V and 0 bases at J; junction bases unmatched: 4. The CDR3 is CASSLTLAVSYNEQFF. The CDR3 DNA reads TGCGCCAGCAGCTTGACCCTAGCGGTCTCCTACAATGAGCAGTTCTTC.

The chain links TRBV6-6 to TRBJ1-2; D gene unclear. The germline CDR1 and CDR2 sequences are MNHNY and SVGAGI (reference sequence). This CDR3 is 14 amino acids long. Trimming pared 0 bases from V and 8 bases from J, leaving 13 bases between. The DNA for the CDR3 is TGTGCCAGCAGTTACTCGATGGCCTTTCGGGGCTACACCTTC. Its translation is CASSYSMAFRGYTF.

The chain carries TRBV6-5 and TRBJ1-5; weak D call: TRBD1 (5 bases). Germline V CDR1 and CDR2: MNHEY, SVGAGI. There are 15 residues in the CDR3. V was pared by 2 bases and J by 1 base, with 9 bases between. This CDR3 reads CASSYGRDSNQPQHF. CDR3 sequence (DNA): TGTGCCAGCAGTTACGGCCGGGACAGCAATCAGCCCCAGCATTTT.